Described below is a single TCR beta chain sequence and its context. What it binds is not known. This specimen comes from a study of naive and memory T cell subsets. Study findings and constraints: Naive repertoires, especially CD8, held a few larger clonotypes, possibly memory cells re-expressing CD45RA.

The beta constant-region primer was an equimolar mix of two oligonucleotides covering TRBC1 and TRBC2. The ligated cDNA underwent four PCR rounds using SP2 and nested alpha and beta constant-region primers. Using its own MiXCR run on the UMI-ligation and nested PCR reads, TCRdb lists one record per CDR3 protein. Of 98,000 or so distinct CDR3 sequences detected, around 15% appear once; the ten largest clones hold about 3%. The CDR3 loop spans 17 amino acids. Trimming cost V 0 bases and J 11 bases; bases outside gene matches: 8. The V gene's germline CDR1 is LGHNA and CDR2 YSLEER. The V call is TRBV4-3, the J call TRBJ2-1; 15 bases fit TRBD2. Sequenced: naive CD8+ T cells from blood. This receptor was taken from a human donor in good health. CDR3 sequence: CASSQDRTSGGVEKQFF. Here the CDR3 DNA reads TGCGCCAGCAGCCAAGATCGGACTAGCGGGGGGGTCGAGAAGCAGTTCTTC.